These 30 T cell receptor beta chains came from one sample sequenced in a study of CD8 T cells in Susac syndrome (dated by TCRdb to between 2018 and 2021). Receptors were amplified or captured by the immunoSEQ multiplex PCR assay. RNA was extracted using the RNeasy kit, and roughly 0.45 to 1 microgram was reverse transcribed with random hexamers. The raw public reads went through TCRdb reprocessing: fastp at Q25, MiXCR clone calling, in-frame beta chains kept. Identical CDR3 proteins give one entry, which carries the most common genes and DNA. Present in this sample are some 130,000 distinct CDR3 sequences, approximately 95% of which were seen just once. Approximately 0.18% of the sample rests with the top ten. Sequences were obtained from CD8+ T cells from PBMCs. Receptors originate from a human donor with Susac syndrome.

The genes are TRBV20-1 and TRBJ1-2; 10 bases line up with TRBD1. The CDR3 covers 18 residues. Per germline, CDR1 DFQATT and CDR2 SNEGSKA (reference sequence). Trimming cost V 0 bases and J 0 bases; bases outside gene matches: 10. The CDR3 sequence is CSARDPGQGRPANYGYTF. The CDR3 DNA reads as TGCAGTGCTAGAGATCCGGGACAGGGGCGTCCAGCTAACTATGGCTACACCTTC.

CDR3 in DNA: TGTGCCAGCGGCTCCCCGGGGGCCTATGAGCAGTTCTTC. Protein product: CASGSPGAYEQFF. This rearrangement joins TRBV7-3 to TRBJ2-1; D possibly matches TRBD1 or TRBD2 (6 bases each). There are 13 residues in the CDR3. Trimming removed 8 bases at V and 8 bases at J, with 16 bases between. Germline-derived CDR1 and CDR2 are SGHTA and FQGTGA.

As regards this clonotype: An end of the junction differs from the germline gene, which may be a read error. The gene calls are TRBV30 and TRBJ1-1; TRBD1 aligns across 7 bases. Germline CDR1 is GTSNPN and CDR2 is SVGIG (reference sequence). CDR3 size: 14 residues. The CDR3 sequence is CAWSQGGTRTEPFF. The DNA of the CDR3 is TGTGCCTGGAGCCAGGGGGGCACGCGCACTGAACCTTTCTTT.

The CDR3 DNA reads as TGTGCCAGCAGCCCAACAAGCGGTTCGGTGGGCGAGCAGTACTTC. Its translation: CASSPTSGSVGEQYF. The chain employs TRBV4-2 and TRBJ2-7; tentative D call: TRBD2 (5 bases). This CDR3 has 15 amino acids. V was cut by 4 bases and J by 6 bases, with 19 bases left in between. Germline V CDR1 and CDR2: LGHNA, YNFKEQ.

The genes are TRBV20-1 and TRBJ1-2; no clear D. CDR3 length: 16 residues. Germline CDR1 and CDR2: DFQATT and SNEGSKA (reference sequence). Trimming pared 3 bases from V and 4 bases from J, leaving 21 bases between. The CDR3 sequence is CSASSTHGRTVYGYTF. For the CDR3, the DNA is TGCAGTGCTAGTAGCACTCACGGACGGACTGTCTATGGCTACACCTTC.

This clonotype was found once. The rearrangement joins TRBV11-2 to TRBJ2-3, with D perhaps matching TRBD1 (6 bases). The germline CDR1 and CDR2 sequences are SGHAT and FQNNGV. V dropped 8 bases and J dropped 0 bases, with 9 bases sitting between them. The CDR3 covers 13 residues. The CDR3 here is CASGTHSTDTQYF. CDR3 sequence (DNA): TGTGCCAGCGGGACACATAGCACAGATACGCAGTATTTT.

In this sample, this clonotype turned up a few times. V gene TRBV7-3 combines with J gene TRBJ2-5, with 8 bases matching TRBD2. The V and J ends lost 6 bases and 4 bases, in that order; junction bases with no gene match: 7. Germline V gives CDR1 SGHTA, CDR2 FQGTGA. CDR3 length: 14 residues. The CDR3 loop reads CASSSGLGGETQYF. The CDR3 nucleotides are TGTGCCAGCAGTTCGGGACTAGGTGGAGAGACCCAGTACTTC.

About this clonotype itself: One end of the junction does not line up with germline, which may come from a read error. The chain combines TRBV27 with TRBJ2-7, with a possible D match to TRBD1 (6 bases). The CDR3 runs 15 residues. Germline V gene sequence: CDR1 MNHEY, CDR2 SMNVEV (reference sequence). The CDR3 DNA reads as TGTGCCAGCAGCTTATCGGGACATTCTTTCTACGAGCAGTACTTC. Protein product: CASSLSGHSFYEQYF.

J is TRBJ1-2 and V is TRBV3-1; D possibly corresponds to TRBD1 (5 bases). From germline, CDR1 is LGHDT and CDR2 YNNKEL (reference sequence). The length of the CDR3 is 15 residues. Trimming shortened V by 0 bases and J by 3 bases, and 11 bases separated the two germline ends. In nucleotides, the CDR3 is TGTGCCAGCAGCCAAGACGGCGACAGTGACTATGGCTACACCTTC. Its protein product is CASSQDGDSDYGYTF.

The chain is built from TRBV5-4 and TRBJ2-7, with 7 bases that match TRBD2. After removal of 3 bases from V and 2 bases from J, the junction contained 8 bases not matched to a gene. CDR1 and CDR2 from the germline V gene are SGHNT and YYREEE (reference sequence). The CDR3 spans 15 residues. The CDR3, as DNA: TGTGCCAGCAGCTGGGGGGGAGATATCCCCTACGAGCAGTACTTC. It translates to CASSWGGDIPYEQYF.

The chain uses TRBV11-3 and TRBJ1-2; D may be TRBD1 (5 bases). In germline, CDR1 is SGHNT, CDR2 YENEEA. Trimming shortened V by 4 bases and J by 6 bases, and 21 bases separated the two germline ends. The CDR3 runs 16 residues. Here the CDR3 DNA reads TGTGCCAGCAGCTCAACCCCGGACGGGGGAGTGAATGGCTACACCTTC. Residues: CASSSTPDGGVNGYTF.

The rearrangement uses TRBV20-1 and TRBJ2-7, with TRBD2 as a possible D gene (6 bases). V dropped 6 bases and J dropped 2 bases, with 14 bases sitting between them. CDR3 size: 13 residues. Germline CDR1 is DFQATT and CDR2 is SNEGSKA (reference sequence). The CDR3 DNA sequence: TGCAGTGCAACCCCGGGGGATACCTACGAGCAGTACTTC. Protein: CSATPGDTYEQYF.

The chain combines TRBV5-4 with TRBJ2-7; 12 bases line up with TRBD2. V lost 4 bases, J lost 3 bases, and 8 bases stayed unmatched. Germline V gene sequence: CDR1 SGHNT, CDR2 YYREEE (reference sequence). The CDR3 covers 16 residues. The CDR3 DNA reads TGTGCCAGCAGCCACGGAATGACTAGCGGGGGCTACGAGCAGTACTTC. Translating gives CASSHGMTSGGYEQYF. Filled out from reference TRBV5-4 and TRBJ2-7, the complete variable domain reads ETGVTQSPTHLIKTRGQQVTLRCSSQSGHNTVSWYQQALGQGPQFIFQYYREEENGRGNFPPRFSGLQFPNYSSELNVNALELDDSALYLCASSHGMTSGGYEQYFGPGTRLTVT.

This chain joins TRBV24-1 and TRBJ2-3, with 7 bases that match TRBD1. CDR3 length: 13 residues. CDR1 KGHDR and CDR2 SFDVKD come from the germline V gene. The V and J ends lost 9 bases and 1 base, in that order; junction bases with no gene match: 3. CDR3 sequence reads: CATATGRTDTQYF. The CDR3 DNA reads TGTGCCACCGCGACAGGGCGCACAGATACGCAGTATTTT.

This chain connects TRBV12-5 to TRBJ1-1, with D unresolved. CDR3 size: 13 residues. V dropped 1 base and J dropped 3 bases, with 6 bases sitting between them. Germline V gene data show CDR1 as LGHNT and CDR2 as FRNRAP. The CDR3 coding sequence is TGTGCTAGTGGTTTGGGAGCGGACACTGAAGCTTTCTTT. Amino acids: CASGLGADTEAFF.

The rearrangement uses TRBV28 and TRBJ1-2; D uncertain. V shed 5 bases and J shed 7 bases, with 5 bases lying between them. The CDR3 length is 10 residues. Germline V gives CDR1 MDHEN, CDR2 SYDVKM. The CDR3 DNA reads as TGTGCCAGCAGTCGAGGTGGCTACACCTTC. Amino acid sequence: CASSRGGYTF.

The genes are TRBV28 and TRBJ2-2; 8 nucleotides agree with TRBD1. The CDR3 covers 16 residues. The germline gives CDR1 MDHEN, CDR2 SYDVKM. Trimming removed 6 bases from V and 1 base from J; junction bases left unmatched: 7. The CDR3: CASSWSGTGNTGELFF. As DNA, the CDR3 is TGTGCCAGCAGCTGGTCCGGGACAGGGAACACCGGGGAGCTGTTTTTT. Combining the CDR3 with reference TRBV28 and TRBJ2-2 gives the whole variable domain DVKVTQSSRYLVKRTGEKVFLECVQDMDHENMFWYRQDPGLGLRLIYFSYDVKMKEKGDIPEGYSVSREKKERFSLILESASTNQTSMYLCASSWSGTGNTGELFFGEGSRLTVL.

This chain connects TRBV21-1 to TRBJ1-5; TRBD1 reflects the table's D call only, with no check against the DNA. TRBV21-1 is given as a pseudogene. The CDR3 is 14 amino acids. The CDR3 region is CASSQSGGGQPQHF. In DNA, the CDR3 is TGTGCCAGCAGCCAATCTGGGGGTGGTCAGCCCCAGCATTTT.

This chain joins TRBV20-1 and TRBJ1-1; D is ambiguous. The CDR3 spans 13 residues. The germline CDR1 and CDR2 sequences are DFQATT and SNEGSKA (reference sequence). Deletions cut 4 bases from V and 4 bases from J, with 13 bases between. The CDR3 region is CSANGLGSTEAFF. The CDR3, as DNA: TGCAGTGCTAACGGACTGGGAAGCACTGAAGCTTTCTTT.

This clonotype was picked up one time. The rearrangement uses TRBV12-3 or TRBV12-4 and TRBJ2-1, with D possibly called TRBD1 or TRBD2 (5 bases each). The V end lost 5 bases, the J end lost 11 bases, and 10 bases lay between the germline ends. This CDR3 is 11 amino acids long. The CDR3 protein is CASSTPGQQFF. CDR3 nucleotide sequence: TGTGCCAGCAGTACGCCGGGACAGCAGTTCTTC.

The V and J genes are TRBV10-3 and TRBJ2-1, with TRBD2 matching 12 bases. This CDR3 contains 16 residues. J lost 4 bases, V lost 2 bases, and 3 bases had no gene match. Per germline, CDR1 ENHRY and CDR2 SYGVKD. CDR3 residues: CAISEPTSGGYNEQFF. The CDR3 nucleotides read TGTGCCATCAGTGAGCCGACTAGCGGGGGTTACAATGAGCAGTTCTTC.

This rearrangement joins TRBV25-1 to TRBJ1-1, with D hard to call. This CDR3 has 13 amino acids. The germline V and J ends were trimmed by 3 bases and 11 bases, with 16 bases remaining between them. Germline lookup yields CDR1 MGHDK and CDR2 SYGVNS. The CDR3 DNA follows: TGTGCCAGCAGTGACTGGCCGGGTCTGTGGGCTTTCTTT. Amino acid sequence: CASSDWPGLWAFF.

This chain connects TRBV5-6 to TRBJ2-7, with 7 positions matching TRBD1. This CDR3 region has 13 residues. Unmatched junction bases numbered 2, after V lost 3 bases and J lost 2 bases. Per germline, CDR1 SGHDT and CDR2 YYEEEE. The CDR3 region is CASSWGQTYEQYF. CDR3 DNA: TGTGCCAGCAGCTGGGGACAGACCTACGAGCAGTACTTC.

This clonotype was seen just once. The V and J genes are TRBV9 and TRBJ2-1, with 10 bases identical to TRBD2. The V gene end was trimmed by 0 bases and the J gene end by 7 bases; junction bases not matched to a gene: 4. The CDR3 runs 15 residues. Germline CDR1 is SGDLS and CDR2 is YYNGEE. CDR3 nucleotide sequence: TGTGCCAGCAGCGTAGGACTAGCGGGTTGGAATGAGCAGTTCTTC. This gives the protein CASSVGLAGWNEQFF.

In its sample, this clonotype was seen once. The rearrangement joins TRBV20-1 to TRBJ2-5, with a weak D call TRBD1 (5 bases). This CDR3 comprises 15 residues. Looked up from germline, CDR1 is DFQATT and CDR2 is SNEGSKA (reference sequence). Trimming shortened V by 3 bases and J by 2 bases, and 16 bases separated the two germline ends. The CDR3 region has the DNA TGCAGTGCTAGGGGGATAGGGGCCCCACAAGAGACCCAGTACTTC. Its translation is CSARGIGAPQETQYF.

The gene calls are TRBV20-1 and TRBJ2-7; maybe TRBD2 (7 bases). CDR3 length equals 17 residues. CDR1 is DFQATT and CDR2 is SNEGSKA in the germline V gene (reference sequence). The V end lost 1 base, the J end lost 5 bases, and 24 bases lay between the germline ends. The CDR3 spells CSARADEGGGPEHEQYF. DNA for the CDR3: TGCAGTGCTAGAGCAGACGAAGGGGGAGGGCCGGAGCACGAGCAGTACTTC.

The chain links TRBV20-1 to TRBJ2-1; 8 bases are shared with TRBD2. The germline V gene encodes CDR1 DFQATT and CDR2 SNEGSKA (reference sequence). The CDR3 sequence is 16 residues long. J gave up 4 bases and V 0 bases, and 8 bases lay outside the gene matches. The CDR3 sequence is CSARDGASGWYNEQFF. DNA of the CDR3: TGCAGTGCTAGAGATGGGGCTAGCGGGTGGTACAATGAGCAGTTCTTC.

This chain links TRBV24-1 with TRBJ2-4; D call uncertain. Per germline, CDR1 KGHDR and CDR2 SFDVKD. V lost 4 bases and J lost 9, with 9 bases in between. This CDR3 region has 12 residues. The CDR3 loop reads CATSEGPSIQYF. In nucleotides, the CDR3 is TGTGCCACCAGTGAAGGGCCTAGCATTCAGTACTTC.

The chain employs TRBV28 and TRBJ1-5, with D possibly being TRBD1 (5 bases). The ends were cut back, 3 bases at V and 7 bases at J, with 13 bases in the middle. The germline V gene has CDR1 MDHEN and CDR2 SYDVKM. The CDR3 is 14 amino acids. In DNA, the CDR3 is TGTGCCAGCAGTTTTCAGGGAAGTGGGCAGCCCCAGCATTTT. Protein: CASSFQGSGQPQHF.

V gene TRBV27 combines with J gene TRBJ2-3, with D possibly TRBD1 on 8 matching bases. CDR3 length: 15 residues. Germline V gene sequence: CDR1 MNHEY, CDR2 SMNVEV (reference sequence). V was shortened by 2 bases and J by 5 bases, with 14 bases between the two germline ends. DNA of the CDR3: TGTGCCAGCAGTTTAGCGAACAGGGGGGGAGATACGCAGTATTTT. It translates to CASSLANRGGDTQYF.